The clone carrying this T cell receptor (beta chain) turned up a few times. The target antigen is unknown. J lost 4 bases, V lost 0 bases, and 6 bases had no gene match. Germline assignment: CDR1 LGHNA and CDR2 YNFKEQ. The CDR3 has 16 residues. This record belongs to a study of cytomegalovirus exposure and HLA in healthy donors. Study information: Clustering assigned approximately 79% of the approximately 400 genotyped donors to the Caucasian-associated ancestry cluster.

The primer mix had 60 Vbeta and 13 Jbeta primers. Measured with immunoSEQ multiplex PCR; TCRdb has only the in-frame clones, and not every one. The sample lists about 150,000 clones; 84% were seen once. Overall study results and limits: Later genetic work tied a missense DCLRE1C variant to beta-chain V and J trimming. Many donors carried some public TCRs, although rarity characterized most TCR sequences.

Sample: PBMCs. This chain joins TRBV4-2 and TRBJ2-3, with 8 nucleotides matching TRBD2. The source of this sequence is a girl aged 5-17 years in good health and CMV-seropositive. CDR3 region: CASSQDRGGGPDTQYF. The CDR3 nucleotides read TGTGCCAGCAGCCAAGATCGGGGCGGGGGGCCAGATACGCAGTATTTT.